This T cell receptor (beta chain) was recorded in a study of blood T cells in healthy people across ages. Study-wide results and limits: Diversity estimates drawn from one million T cells were deemed underestimates.

Sample-barcoded 5' priming and a J-beta primer mix drove a second PCR of about 6 to 12 cycles. Carrying 12 random nucleotides, a template-switch adaptor labeled each individual cDNA molecule. TCRdb independently ran MiXCR on the 5' RACE reads; one entry per CDR3 protein. This sample has 1.8 million or so distinct CDR3 sequences; more than 35% occur once, and the top ten carry more than 20%. The length of the CDR3 is 17 residues. The germline CDR1 and CDR2 sequences are DFQATT and SNEGSKA (reference sequence). Trimming left V 5 bases short and J 2 bases short, with 23 bases between. For this clonotype: Its antigen is unknown.

This receptor was obtained from a human donor in good health. Sequences were obtained from blood. V is TRBV20-1 and J is TRBJ2-3, with D perhaps TRBD2 (7 bases). The CDR3 here is CSASVRGREWTTDTQYF. CDR3 nucleotide sequence: TGCAGTGCTTCAGTGCGGGGGCGCGAATGGACCACAGATACGCAGTATTTT.